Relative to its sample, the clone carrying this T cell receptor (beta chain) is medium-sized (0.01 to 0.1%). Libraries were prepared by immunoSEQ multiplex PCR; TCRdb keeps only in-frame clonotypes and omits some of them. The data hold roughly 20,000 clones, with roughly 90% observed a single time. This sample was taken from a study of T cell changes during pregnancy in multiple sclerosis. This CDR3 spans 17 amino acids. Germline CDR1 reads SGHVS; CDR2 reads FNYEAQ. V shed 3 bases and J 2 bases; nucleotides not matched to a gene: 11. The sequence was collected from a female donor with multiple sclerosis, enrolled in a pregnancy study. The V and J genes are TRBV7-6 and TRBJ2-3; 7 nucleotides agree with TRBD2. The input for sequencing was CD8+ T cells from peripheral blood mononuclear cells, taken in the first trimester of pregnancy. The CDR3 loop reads CASSFNLAGESTDTQYF. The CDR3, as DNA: TGTGCCAGCAGCTTCAATCTGGCGGGAGAGTCCACAGATACGCAGTATTTT.